These T cell receptor beta chains were read from a single sample in a study of blood T cells in healthy people across ages. TCRdb re-derived calls from the 5' RACE reads in MiXCR, one entry per CDR3 protein. This table holds some 900,000 distinct CDR3 sequences, around 49% found once. What was sequenced was blood. These receptors were collected from a man younger than 45 in good health. CDR3s leave out the opening cysteine and the closing phenylalanine or tryptophan. Fields, in order: D gene, V gene, J gene, clone size, CDR3 protein. D genes are given only for firm matches. Size is omitted from some rows. Given values are once, few, many or a class for expanded clones.

d_gene: -
v_gene: TRBV19
j_gene: TRBJ1-1
abundance: -
CDR3aa: ASTTVTEAF

d_gene: -
v_gene: TRBV4-1
j_gene: TRBJ1-5
abundance: many
CDR3aa: ASSQVRSNQPQH

d_gene: -
v_gene: TRBV5-1
j_gene: TRBJ1-2
abundance: -
CDR3aa: ASSLGQDGYT

d_gene: -
v_gene: TRBV6-1
j_gene: TRBJ2-7
abundance: -
CDR3aa: ASSEVELLEQY

d_gene: TRBD1
v_gene: TRBV6-1
j_gene: TRBJ2-1
abundance: few
CDR3aa: ASVQGLSSYNEQF

d_gene: TRBD1
v_gene: TRBV29-1
j_gene: TRBJ1-6
abundance: -
CDR3aa: SGDREPVKYSPLH

d_gene: -
v_gene: TRBV7-2
j_gene: TRBJ2-3
abundance: -
CDR3aa: ASSVFTSTDTQY

d_gene: -
v_gene: TRBV9
j_gene: TRBJ2-1
abundance: -
CDR3aa: ASSVAASDSSYNEQF

d_gene: -
v_gene: TRBV7-9
j_gene: TRBJ1-2
abundance: -
CDR3aa: AGSPREDLYGYT

d_gene: TRBD1
v_gene: TRBV20-1
j_gene: TRBJ1-2
abundance: -
CDR3aa: SARETGQGGGYT

d_gene: -
v_gene: TRBV28
j_gene: TRBJ1-2
abundance: -
CDR3aa: ASRDGTINYGYT

d_gene: TRBD1
v_gene: TRBV6-2/TRBV6-3
j_gene: TRBJ2-3
abundance: -
CDR3aa: ASSGQDNTDTQY

d_gene: TRBD1
v_gene: TRBV10-3
j_gene: TRBJ1-6
abundance: many
CDR3aa: AISEPRDSYNSPLH

d_gene: -
v_gene: TRBV12-3/TRBV12-4
j_gene: TRBJ1-2
abundance: -
CDR3aa: ASSTGIGYT

d_gene: TRBD1
v_gene: TRBV5-1
j_gene: -
abundance: -
CDR3aa: ASRPPGQGGEQY

d_gene: TRBD1
v_gene: TRBV29-1
j_gene: TRBJ1-2
abundance: few
CDR3aa: SVAGTGARGYT

d_gene: -
v_gene: TRBV25-1
j_gene: TRBJ1-2
abundance: -
CDR3aa: ASSVAGEYYGYT

d_gene: -
v_gene: TRBV21-1
j_gene: TRBJ1-4
abundance: -
CDR3aa: ASTVAVTNEKLF

d_gene: -
v_gene: TRBV7-4
j_gene: TRBJ2-1
abundance: -
CDR3aa: ASSPRDRRPF

d_gene: -
v_gene: TRBV11-3
j_gene: TRBJ2-1
abundance: many
CDR3aa: ASSQSGEPYNEQF

d_gene: -
v_gene: TRBV20-1
j_gene: TRBJ2-1
abundance: -
CDR3aa: SASGFGRRYNEQF

d_gene: -
v_gene: TRBV20-1
j_gene: TRBJ1-2
abundance: few
CDR3aa: SARIRESYGYT